Included here is one T cell receptor beta chain sequence, with context. Its target is not known. The data originate from a study of T cell responses to AZD1222 COVID-19 vaccine. Overall study findings and caveats: A reported finding is that nearly half of spike-specific TCRs target unmutated variant regions. Every sample of the repertoires postdated the peak T cell response.

The data were produced by immunoSEQ multiplex PCR, yet TCRdb's version contains in-frame clones alone and is incomplete. Among about 120,000 clones listed, 75% to 90% were seen once. There are 12 residues in the CDR3. The V and J ends lost 8 bases and 3 bases respectively, with 8 bases between them. The germline V gene encodes CDR1 WNHNN and CDR2 SYGVQD (reference sequence). The clonotype was recovered from an adult in good health. The J gene is TRBJ1-5, the V gene TRBV10-1; TRBD1 might be the D (6 bases). Here the sequenced sample was peripheral blood, taken on day 0 of AZD1222 vaccination. CDR3 in DNA: TGCGCCAGCGGACAGACCAATCAGCCCCAGCATTTT. It yields the protein CASGQTNQPQHF.